This T cell receptor beta chain was recorded in a study of blood T cells in healthy people across ages. Regarding the study as a whole: Reliance upon unsorted PBMCs precluded definitive naive versus antigen-experienced comparison. Not knowing donor CMV status may have confounded expanded clonotype changes.

Of note for this clonotype: No antigen is known for it.

It was with a sample-barcoded 5' primer and a J-beta primer mix that a second PCR of about 6 to 12 cycles was run. In TCRdb, the 5' RACE reads were re-called with MiXCR into one record per CDR3 protein. The table records 1.2 million to 1.5 million distinct CDR3 sequences, almost 60% of them present only once. Germline trimming cut 0 bases from V and 7 bases from J; bases unmatched to any gene: 6. Per germline, CDR1 SGHRS and CDR2 YFSETQ. This CDR3 comprises 14 residues. The chain carries TRBV5-1 and TRBJ1-2; 7 nucleotides line up with TRBD1. The TCR originated in a man younger than 35 in good health. The sequenced sample was blood. The CDR3 spells CASSLANRGSGYTF. The CDR3 DNA reads TGCGCCAGCAGCTTGGCAAACAGGGGTTCTGGCTACACCTTC. The entire variable domain, with the rest obtained from reference TRBV5-1 and TRBJ1-2, is as follows: KAGVTQTPRYLIKTRGQQVTLSCSPISGHRSVSWYQQTPGQGLQFLFEYFSETQRNKGNFPGRFSGRQFSNSRSEMNVSTLELGDSALYLCASSLANRGSGYTFGSGTRLTVV.